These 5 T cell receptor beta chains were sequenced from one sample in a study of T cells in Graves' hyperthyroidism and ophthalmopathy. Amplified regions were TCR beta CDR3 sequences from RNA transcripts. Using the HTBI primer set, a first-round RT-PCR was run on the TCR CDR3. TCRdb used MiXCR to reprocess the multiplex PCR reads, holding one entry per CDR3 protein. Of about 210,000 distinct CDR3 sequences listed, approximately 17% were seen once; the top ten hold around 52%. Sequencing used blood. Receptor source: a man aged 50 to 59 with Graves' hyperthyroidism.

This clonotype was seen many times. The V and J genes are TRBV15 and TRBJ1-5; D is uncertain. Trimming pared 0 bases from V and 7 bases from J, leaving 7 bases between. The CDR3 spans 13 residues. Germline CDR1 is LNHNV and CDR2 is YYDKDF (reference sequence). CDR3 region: CATSRDRNQPQHF. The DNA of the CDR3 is TGTGCCACCAGCAGAGATAGGAACCAGCCCCAGCATTTT.

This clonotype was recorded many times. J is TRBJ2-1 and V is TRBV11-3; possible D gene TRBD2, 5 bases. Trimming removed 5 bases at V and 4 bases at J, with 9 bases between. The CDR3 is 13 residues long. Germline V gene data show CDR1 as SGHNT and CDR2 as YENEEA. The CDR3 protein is CASSGRPYNEQFF. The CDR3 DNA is TGTGCCAGCAGCGGGAGACCTTACAATGAGCAGTTCTTC. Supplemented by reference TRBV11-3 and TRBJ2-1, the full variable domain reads EAGVVQSPRYKIIEKKQPVAFWCNPISGHNTLYWYLQNLGQGPELLIRYENEEAVDDSQLPKDRFSAERLKGVDSTLKIQPAELGDSAVYLCASSGRPYNEQFFGPGTRLTVL.

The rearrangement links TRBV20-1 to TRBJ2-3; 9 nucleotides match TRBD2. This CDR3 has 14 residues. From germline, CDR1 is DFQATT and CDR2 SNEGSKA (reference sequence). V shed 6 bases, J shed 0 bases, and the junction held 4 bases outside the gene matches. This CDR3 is CSAAGGPSTDTQYF. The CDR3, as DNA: TGCAGTGCGGCGGGAGGGCCGAGCACAGATACGCAGTATTTT.

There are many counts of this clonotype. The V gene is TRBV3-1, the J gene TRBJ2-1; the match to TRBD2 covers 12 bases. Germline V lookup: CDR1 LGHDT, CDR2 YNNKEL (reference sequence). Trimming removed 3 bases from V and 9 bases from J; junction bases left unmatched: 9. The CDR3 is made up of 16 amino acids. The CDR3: CASSHSTGLAGGEQFF. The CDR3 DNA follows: TGTGCCAGCAGCCATTCAACGGGACTAGCGGGTGGTGAGCAGTTCTTC.

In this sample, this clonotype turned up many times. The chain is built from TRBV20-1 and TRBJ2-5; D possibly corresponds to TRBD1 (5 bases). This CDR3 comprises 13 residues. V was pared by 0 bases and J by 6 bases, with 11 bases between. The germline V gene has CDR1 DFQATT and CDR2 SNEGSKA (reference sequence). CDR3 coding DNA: TGCAGTGCTAGAGAACCCAGGGCGAAGACCCAGTACTTC. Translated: CSAREPRAKTQYF.